This TCR beta chain stems from a study of blood T cell repertoires in COVID-19. Study-wide context: Samples representing acute and convalescent COVID-19 were sourced from the United States, Italy and Spain. T cells, B-cell-depleted T cells, or PBMCs supplied cDNA or gDNA.

Per the authors' pipeline: Estimates of nucleated cell counts were drawn from the amplification of reference gene primers. Data came from immunoSEQ multiplex PCR; TCRdb stores just in-frame clones and leaves some out. V, J and clone size reflect that table, while D and trimming were determined from the DNA. The sample has 200,000 to 250,000 clones; 86% are singletons. Germline V gives CDR1 SGHRS, CDR2 YFSETQ. Trimming removed 1 base from V and 4 bases from J, with 9 bases in between. The CDR3 is 14 amino acids. This clonotype originated in a man aged 25 to 40 who had recovered from COVID-19. The chain couples TRBV5-1 to TRBJ1-3, with D hard to call. The source material was peripheral blood. CDR3 DNA: TGCGCCAGCAGCTTGCAAGGGAGCGGAAACACCATATATTTT. It is translated as CASSLQGSGNTIYF.